Listed below are T cell receptor beta chains from one sample, sequenced in a study of blood T cell repertoires in COVID-19. Using immunoSEQ multiplex PCR, the repertoire was profiled, and TCRdb retains in-frame clones only, with some absent. Here the sample spans roughly 120,000 clones, approximately 90% being singletons. Specimen: peripheral blood. The receptors originated from a man aged 50-59 years with COVID-19, enrolled during active disease. The CDR3 runs from the conserved cysteine through the conserved F or W. D genes are given only for firm matches. Rows may omit the clone size; those that give it use once, few, many or a size class.

j_gene | v_gene | abundance | d_gene | CDR3aa | CDR3nt
TRBJ2-5 | TRBV4-3 | . | TRBD2 | CASSQTRLARETQYF | TGCGCCAGCAGCCAAACCAGACTAGCGCGCGAGACCCAGTACTTC
TRBJ2-7 | TRBV7-2 | . | . | CASSFGLSNYEQYF | TGTGCCAGCAGCTTCGGACTATCAAACTACGAGCAGTACTTC
TRBJ2-3 | TRBV28 | once | . | CASSLALGRGVTDTQYF | TGTGCCAGCAGTTTAGCCCTCGGCCGCGGGGTCACAGATACGCAGTATTTT
TRBJ2-1 | TRBV19 | . | TRBD1 | CASSIYRTGAYNEQFF | TGTGCCAGTAGTATTTACAGGACAGGGGCTTACAATGAGCAGTTCTTC
TRBJ2-7 | TRBV6-2/TRBV6-3 | . | TRBD1 | CASSSSPGQGVYEQYF | TGTGCCAGCAGCTCGTCACCGGGACAGGGAGTCTACGAGCAGTACTTC
TRBJ2-5 | TRBV9 | . | TRBD2 | CASSAAGTSGRAQYF | TGTGCCAGCAGCGCCGCCGGGACTAGCGGGAGGGCCCAGTACTTC
TRBJ2-5 | TRBV9 | . | TRBD2 | CASSVGREPQETQYF | TGTGCCAGCAGCGTAGGGCGGGAGCCCCAAGAGACCCAGTACTTC
TRBJ2-5 | TRBV7-2 | . | . | CASSWTNVRQAPETQYF | TGTGCCAGCAGCTGGACAAACGTTAGACAGGCCCCAGAGACCCAGTACTTC
TRBJ2-1 | TRBV5-4 | . | TRBD2 | CASTLRTSGYNEQFF | TGTGCCAGCACCCTAAGGACTAGCGGATACAATGAGCAGTTCTTC
TRBJ1-2 | TRBV7-2 | . | . | CASSPRQTYYGYTF | TGTGCCAGCAGCCCAAGACAGACCTACTATGGCTACACCTTC
TRBJ2-2 | TRBV5-1 | . | . | CASSLGRGTGELFF | TGCGCCAGCAGCTTGGGCAGGGGCACCGGGGAGCTGTTTTTT
TRBJ2-1 | TRBV19 | . | . | CASRTKVGDYNEQFF | TGTGCCAGTAGAACTAAGGTTGGCGACTACAATGAGCAGTTCTTC
TRBJ2-1 | TRBV19 | . | TRBD2 | CASRPAGTSGRSSYNEQFF | TGTGCCAGTAGACCCGCCGGGACTAGCGGGAGGAGCTCCTACAATGAGCAGTTCTTC
TRBJ2-1 | TRBV6-5 | . | TRBD2 | CASRRLADINNEQFF | TGTGCCAGCAGGAGACTAGCCGATATTAACAATGAGCAGTTCTTC
TRBJ2-6 | TRBV9 | . | . | CASSSPGTRPSGANVLTF | TGTGCCAGCAGCTCTCCCGGGACAAGGCCTTCTGGGGCCAACGTCCTGACTTTC
TRBJ1-6 | TRBV19 | . | . | CASSTGRVSPLHF | TGTGCCAGTAGTACCGGCAGGGTTTCACCCCTCCACTTT
TRBJ1-4 | TRBV5-1 | once | . | CASSLRGGDEKLFF | TGCGCCAGCAGCTTGCGGGGTGGGGATGAAAAACTGTTTTTT
TRBJ1-5 | TRBV19 | . | . | CASSIARDPRYPQHF | TGTGCCAGTAGTATAGCCAGGGATCCCCGATACCCCCAGCATTTT
TRBJ2-1 | TRBV7-2 | . | TRBD2 | CASSPLQAGGDEQFF | TGTGCCAGCAGCCCTCTTCAAGCGGGAGGCGATGAGCAGTTCTTC
TRBJ2-7 | TRBV12-3/TRBV12-4 | once | . | CASSLRGYEQYF | TGTGCCAGCAGCCTTCGGGGGTACGAGCAGTACTTC
TRBJ2-4 | TRBV11-2 | once | . | CASSSMTGAAKNIQYF | TGTGCCAGCAGCTCGATGACAGGAGCGGCCAAAAACATTCAGTACTTC
TRBJ2-1 | TRBV11-3 | . | TRBD1 | CASSLRQGDEQFF | TGTGCCAGCAGCCTACGACAGGGCGATGAGCAGTTCTTC
TRBJ1-2 | TRBV28 | once | TRBD1 | CASRRTTGGLSNYGYTF | TGTGCCAGCAGGAGAACCACAGGGGGCTTATCGAACTATGGCTACACCTTC
TRBJ2-3 | TRBV6-1 | . | . | CASSERSHPRARFHTDTQYF | TGTGCCAGCAGTGAACGTTCCCATCCGAGGGCACGATTCCACACAGATACGCAGTATTTT
TRBJ2-7 | TRBV7-9 | once | . | CASSLGGAHSYEQYF | TGTGCCAGCAGCTTAGGAGGCGCCCACTCTTACGAGCAGTACTTC
TRBJ2-5 | TRBV28 | . | TRBD2 | CASSFASSGRETQYF | TGTGCCAGCAGTTTCGCGAGTAGCGGGAGAGAGACCCAGTACTTC
TRBJ1-3 | TRBV11-2 | . | . | CASSFSGSGNTIYF | TGTGCCAGCAGCTTCTCAGGCTCTGGAAACACCATATATTTT
TRBJ1-1 | TRBV28 | . | . | CASSLLGGNTEAFF | TGTGCCAGCAGTTTACTAGGCGGCAACACTGAAGCTTTCTTT
TRBJ2-3 | TRBV5-4 | . | TRBD2 | CASSPEIAGVGTDTQYF | TGTGCCAGCAGCCCGGAAATAGCGGGAGTGGGGACAGATACGCAGTATTTT
TRBJ2-7 | TRBV19 | once | . | CASSNERTIPHEQYF | TGTGCCAGTAGTAACGAGCGGACCATTCCCCACGAGCAGTACTTC
TRBJ2-3 | TRBV27 | . | TRBD2 | CASSLAGGRFTDTQYF | TGTGCCAGCAGTTTAGCGGGAGGGCGATTCACAGATACGCAGTATTTT
TRBJ2-2 | TRBV30 | . | TRBD1 | CAWSTGQGTTGELFF | TGTGCCTGGAGTACGGGACAGGGCACAACCGGGGAGCTGTTTTTT
TRBJ2-1 | TRBV10-3 | . | TRBD2 | CAISVGGRTYNEQFF | TGTGCCATCAGTGTCGGGGGGAGAACCTACAATGAGCAGTTCTTC
TRBJ2-1 | TRBV3-1/TRBV3-2 | . | TRBD2 | CASSQEQLAGGTYNEQFF | TGTGCCAGCAGCCAAGAACAACTAGCGGGAGGGACCTACAATGAGCAGTTCTTC
TRBJ1-5 | TRBV28 | . | . | CASSLLRDTNQPQHF | TGTGCCAGCAGTTTACTTCGGGACACCAATCAGCCCCAGCATTTT
TRBJ2-2 | TRBV4-3 | . | TRBD1 | CASSQGDSGTGLTGELFF | TGCGCCAGCAGCCAAGGGGACTCCGGGACAGGTCTCACCGGGGAGCTGTTTTTT
TRBJ1-2 | TRBV7-2 | once | . | CASSLATGQGLRGYTF | TGTGCCAGCAGCTTAGCGACTGGGCAGGGTTTGAGGGGCTACACCTTC
TRBJ1-3 | TRBV6-1 | . | . | CASSEGWRGLTGNTIYF | TGTGCCAGCAGTGAAGGGTGGCGGGGACTAACTGGAAACACCATATATTTT
TRBJ2-7 | TRBV2 | once | . | CASSVQYEQYF | TGTGCCAGCAGTGTGCAGTACGAGCAGTACTTC
TRBJ1-4 | TRBV11-2 | once | . | CASSPSGIATNEKLFF | TGTGCCAGCAGCCCGTCCGGGATTGCAACTAATGAAAAACTGTTTTTT
TRBJ1-1 | TRBV27 | . | TRBD1 | CASSFSARRTGVVTEAFF | TGTGCCAGCAGTTTTTCTGCGCGACGAACAGGGGTAGTCACTGAAGCTTTCTTT
TRBJ2-7 | TRBV5-1 | . | TRBD1 | CASSAGGASYEQYF | TGCGCCAGCAGCGCAGGGGGCGCTTCCTACGAGCAGTACTTC
TRBJ2-6 | TRBV11-2 | . | . | CASSLSAPGATGANVLTF | TGTGCCAGCAGCTTAAGTGCCCCAGGCGCCACCGGGGCCAACGTCCTGACTTTC
TRBJ2-1 | TRBV6-5 | once | . | CASSLGGPVGNEQFF | TGTGCCAGCAGTTTAGGAGGGCCAGTGGGCAATGAGCAGTTCTTC
TRBJ1-3 | TRBV10-3 | . | . | CAISDPMGGSGNTIYF | TGTGCCATCAGTGACCCCATGGGGGGGTCTGGAAACACCATATATTTT
TRBJ1-2 | TRBV7-2 | . | . | CASSSRDANGYTF | TGTGCCAGCAGCTCTCGGGATGCGAATGGCTACACCTTC
TRBJ2-7 | TRBV6-6 | . | TRBD1 | CASSDGTGTHEQYF | TGTGCCAGCAGCGACGGGACAGGAACCCACGAGCAGTACTTC
TRBJ1-6 | TRBV2 | . | TRBD1 | CASTTQGQYNSPLHF | TGTGCCAGCACCACTCAGGGACAGTATAATTCACCCCTCCACTTT
TRBJ2-3 | TRBV11-2 | . | TRBD2 | CASSSLAGGEYF | TGTGCCAGCAGCTCCCTAGCGGGAGGAGAGTATTTT
TRBJ1-3 | TRBV7-9 | . | TRBD1 | CASSVPTGGGNTIYF | TGTGCCAGCAGCGTCCCGACAGGGGGTGGAAACACCATATATTTT
TRBJ1-3 | TRBV30 | . | . | CAWRSFSGNTIYF | TGTGCCTGGAGGTCGTTCTCTGGAAACACCATATATTTT
TRBJ2-1 | TRBV5-1 | once | . | CASSPTRRSYNEQFF | TGCGCCAGCAGCCCCACTAGGAGGAGTTACAATGAGCAGTTCTTC
TRBJ2-7 | TRBV5-1 | . | . | CASSLAGVSGGSYEQYF | TGCGCCAGCAGCTTGGCCGGGGTTTCCGGGGGTAGCTACGAGCAGTACTTC
TRBJ1-6 | TRBV5-1 | . | . | CASSLEGVGNSPLHF | TGCGCCAGCAGCTTGGAAGGGGTCGGGAATTCACCCCTCCACTTT